The 26 T cell receptor beta chains below come from one sample, sequenced in a study of human T cells and chemical hapten exposure. TCRdb analysed the RACE reads with MiXCR anew, one entry per CDR3 protein. The sample yields roughly 53,000 distinct CDR3 sequences, 8% to 10% seen once. The time point here: patch test 3, about 24 weeks after DPC sensitization. The sample's treatment: therapeutic diphenylcyclopropenone sensitization with weekly scalp DPC. Sequencing was performed on whole blood, taken in connection with sensitization to the hapten diphenylcyclopropenone (DPC). Source of these receptors: a woman aged 35 to 49 with alopecia areata. Some clones in this sample may be carry-over from other donors' samples.

This clonotype was seen ten or more times. V and J are TRBV5-6 and TRBJ2-7, with D possibly being TRBD1 (5 bases). Germline assignment: CDR1 SGHDT and CDR2 YYEEEE. V lost 2 bases and J 2 bases, leaving 5 bases between the germline ends. The CDR3 covers 12 residues. DNA for the CDR3: TGTGCCAGCAGCTTACAGGCCTACGAGCAGTACTTC. Residues: CASSLQAYEQYF.

The table lists this clonotype with many counts. The chain is built from TRBV6-1 and TRBJ2-7; 7 bases fit TRBD1. With 0 bases clipped from V and 6 bases from J, the junction kept 5 bases outside the gene matches. The CDR3 has 14 amino acids. Germline CDR1 MNHNS, CDR2 SASEGT. The DNA for the CDR3 is TGTGCCAGCAGTGAAGCGGGACAGATTCGCGAGCAGTACTTC. Residues: CASSEAGQIREQYF.

This clonotype was seen only once. The CDR3: CAISFGEGNTNTGELFF. The CDR3 DNA is TGTGCCATCAGTTTTGGGGAGGGCAATACGAACACCGGGGAGCTGTTTTTT. The chain combines TRBV10-3 with TRBJ2-2; 7 bases agree with TRBD2. The CDR3 runs 17 residues. The J segment lost 0 bases and the V segment lost 5 bases, leaving 9 bases of the junction unmatched. In germline, CDR1 is ENHRY, CDR2 SYGVKD.

This clonotype was seen a few times. The chain employs TRBV2 and TRBJ2-3; TRBD1 agrees at 9 bases. V shed 5 bases and J 4 bases; nucleotides not matched to a gene: 10. Per the germline V gene, CDR1 is SNHLY and CDR2 is FYNNEI. The CDR3 has 16 amino acids. The DNA for the CDR3 is TGTGCCAGCAGTACTTATGGACAGGGGTGGGCAGATACGCAGTATTTT. It yields the protein CASSTYGQGWADTQYF.

The chain has TRBV24-1 and TRBJ2-5, with D unclear. CDR3 length equals 15 residues. CDR1 and CDR2 (germline): KGHDR, SFDVKD. V was trimmed by 2 bases and J by 7 bases, leaving 16 bases between them. The CDR3 reads CATSDSRTPPGTQYF. The CDR3, as DNA: TGTGCCACCAGTGATTCCCGGACGCCACCAGGGACCCAGTACTTC.

The chain couples TRBV2 to TRBJ1-5; D uncertain. V was shortened by 3 bases and J by 1 base, with 10 bases between the two germline ends. CDR1 is SNHLY and CDR2 is FYNNEI in the germline V gene. The CDR3 sequence is 15 residues long. Here the CDR3 DNA reads TGTGCCAGCAGTGAGGATGGAGGGAGCAATCAGCCCCAGCATTTT. Translating it yields CASSEDGGSNQPQHF.

This chain connects TRBV27 to TRBJ1-1; D not resolved. Trimming stripped 10 bases from V and 1 base from J, with 16 bases between. The CDR3 extends over 14 amino acids. The germline CDR1 and CDR2 sequences are MNHEY and SMNVEV (reference sequence). The CDR3 is CATESWVSNTEAFF. The CDR3 DNA reads as TGTGCCACGGAATCGTGGGTCTCGAACACTGAAGCTTTCTTT.

This clonotype has ten or more counts. The chain couples TRBV20-1 to TRBJ1-1; D is unclear. V lost 0 bases, J lost 7 bases, and 15 bases lay in between. The CDR3 is 14 amino acids. Germline CDR1 is DFQATT and CDR2 is SNEGSKA (reference sequence). The chain's CDR3 is CSARDYEGGFEAFF. Written as DNA, the CDR3 is TGCAGTGCTAGAGATTATGAGGGAGGGTTTGAAGCTTTCTTT.

This clonotype was found a few times. The V call is TRBV12-3 or TRBV12-4, the J call TRBJ1-1, with 9 bases fitting TRBD1. V trimming: 4 bases; J trimming: 3 bases; junction bases outside the gene matches: 21. The CDR3 covers 20 residues. Here the CDR3 DNA reads TGTGCCAGCAGTTCCTCGATTTGGGGGACAGGGCGCATGATGGACACTGAAGCTTTCTTT. Its translation is CASSSSIWGTGRMMDTEAFF.

This clonotype was seen a few times. The chain uses TRBV6-6 and TRBJ2-7; possibly TRBD1 for D (6 bases). V lost 4 bases to trimming and J lost 5 bases, with 12 bases between them. The CDR3 has 13 amino acids. Germline V gene data show CDR1 as MNHNY and CDR2 as SVGAGI (reference sequence). This CDR3 reads CASSSLRTDEQYF. CDR3 in DNA: TGTGCCAGCAGTTCCCTACGGACAGACGAGCAGTACTTC.

This clonotype was detected only a few times. The chain uses TRBV2 and TRBJ2-5, with D possibly TRBD2 on 5 matching bases. The CDR3 has 13 amino acids. V lost 7 bases and J lost 5, with 14 bases in between. CDR1 and CDR2 (germline): SNHLY, FYNNEI. In DNA, the CDR3 is TGTGCCAGCAATGTGATTGGGGAGGAGACCCAGTACTTC. This translates into CASNVIGEETQYF.

This clonotype was detected ten times or more. The rearrangement uses TRBV6-8 and TRBJ1-3, with D perhaps TRBD1 (5 bases). The germline CDR1 and CDR2 sequences are MNHGY and SAAAGT. This CDR3 contains 22 residues. V was shortened by 6 bases and J by 1 base, with 34 bases between the two germline ends. CDR3 protein: CASSYERGTMFRRTWSGNTIYF. The CDR3 bases are TGTGCCAGCAGCTACGAGAGAGGGACCATGTTTCGCCGTACCTGGTCTGGAAACACCATATATTTT.

The chain has TRBV6-5 and TRBJ1-1, with D uncertain. The CDR3 sequence is 14 residues long. V was clipped by 2 bases and J by 2 bases, with 9 bases between them. The V gene's germline CDR1 is MNHEY and CDR2 SVGAGI. CDR3 DNA: TGTGCCAGCAGTTACGAGGCGATCAACACTGAAGCTTTCTTT. As protein: CASSYEAINTEAFF.

In its sample, this clonotype was seen many times. The rearrangement uses TRBV20-1 and TRBJ1-1; D is unresolved. CDR3 size: 11 residues. Trimming removed 1 base at V and 7 bases at J, with 7 bases between. Looked up from germline, CDR1 is DFQATT and CDR2 is SNEGSKA (reference sequence). The CDR3 sequence: CSARGAFEAFF. CDR3 nucleotide sequence: TGCAGTGCTAGAGGGGCATTTGAAGCTTTCTTT.

This clonotype was observed a handful of times. The chain has TRBV4-1 and TRBJ1-4; D remains ambiguous. V gave up 4 bases and J gave up 4 bases, with 1 base separating them. The germline gives CDR1 MGHRA, CDR2 YSYEKL. The CDR3 sequence is 11 residues long. CDR3 amino acids: CASSRNEKLFF. CDR3 sequence (DNA): TGCGCCAGCAGCCGTAATGAAAAACTGTTTTTT.

This clonotype showed up just a few times. The chain couples TRBV5-1 to TRBJ2-7; TRBD1 aligns across 11 bases. The V and J ends lost 4 bases and 5 bases, in that order; junction bases with no gene match: 5. The CDR3 has 14 amino acids. The germline V gene encodes CDR1 SGHRS and CDR2 YFSETQ. The CDR3 reads CASSSRTGGDEQYF. In DNA form, the CDR3 reads TGCGCCAGCAGCAGCAGGACAGGGGGCGACGAGCAGTACTTC.

This clonotype was detected ten times or more. V and J are TRBV18 and TRBJ1-3; D is uncertain. Per the germline V gene, CDR1 is KGHSH and CDR2 is LQKENI. Trimming pared 3 bases from V and 0 bases from J, leaving 12 bases between. The CDR3 is made up of 16 amino acids. The CDR3 region is CASSPGLYSSGNTIYF. Written as DNA, the CDR3 is TGTGCCAGCTCACCGGGTTTGTACAGCTCTGGAAACACCATATATTTT.

This clonotype was seen repeatedly, ten times or more. The V and J genes are TRBV7-6 and TRBJ2-3; D perhaps matches TRBD2 (6 bases). Germline V lookup: CDR1 SGHVS, CDR2 FNYEAQ. This CDR3 spans 11 amino acids. Trimming removed 3 bases at V and 8 bases at J, with 6 bases between. The CDR3 nucleotides are TGTGCCAGCAGCTTCGGGGGTACGCAGTATTTT. Its protein is CASSFGGTQYF.

The chain couples TRBV7-7 to TRBJ2-2; D remains unclear. The CDR3 is made up of 12 amino acids. Per germline, CDR1 SSHAT and CDR2 FNYEAQ (reference sequence). With 5 bases removed from V and 8 bases from J, the gap between germline ends came to 9 bases. CDR3 DNA sequence: TGTGCCAGCAGCCCGAGTTCGGGGGAGCTGTTTTTT. Its translation: CASSPSSGELFF.

This clonotype showed up many times. The chain links TRBV20-1 to TRBJ1-1; tentative D call: TRBD1 (5 bases). Trimming cost V 0 bases and J 11 bases, with 10 bases left between them. CDR1 DFQATT and CDR2 SNEGSKA come from the germline V gene (reference sequence). The CDR3 has 11 residues. The CDR3, as DNA: TGCAGTGCTAGAGACCCCGAGGGGGCTTTCTTT. This translates into CSARDPEGAFF.

This clonotype was detected only a few times. V is TRBV5-1 and J is TRBJ1-1; the D gene is possibly TRBD1 (5 bases). The CDR3 has 14 amino acids. Deletions cut 8 bases from V and 1 base from J, with 15 bases between. From germline, CDR1 is SGHRS and CDR2 YFSETQ. The CDR3 region is CASTADSTNTEAFF. CDR3 in DNA: TGCGCCAGTACCGCCGACAGCACGAACACTGAAGCTTTCTTT.

The chain is built from TRBV7-2 and TRBJ2-4; TRBD1 might be the D (6 bases). This CDR3 comprises 16 residues. Germline V CDR1 and CDR2: SGHTA, FQGNSA. V was cut by 5 bases and J by 0 bases, with 14 bases left in between. CDR3 protein: CASSPGQLLAKNIQYF. The CDR3 DNA reads as TGTGCCAGCAGCCCCGGACAGCTGCTAGCCAAAAACATTCAGTACTTC.

The rearrangement uses TRBV7-9 and TRBJ1-2, with D perhaps TRBD1 (5 bases). The germline V gene has CDR1 SEHNR and CDR2 FQNEAQ (reference sequence). This CDR3 contains 15 residues. Trimming pared 0 bases from V and 2 bases from J, leaving 10 bases between. CDR3 residues: CASSLANRRNYGYTF. CDR3 sequence (DNA): TGTGCCAGCAGCTTAGCGAACAGGCGGAACTATGGCTACACCTTC.

The chain's CDR3 is CASSQDYREVTYEQYF. CDR3 DNA sequence: TGTGCCAGCAGCCAAGATTACAGGGAAGTAACCTACGAGCAGTACTTC. The chain recombines TRBV14 with TRBJ2-7; maybe TRBD1 (6 bases). Trimming removed 0 bases at V and 2 bases at J, with 14 bases between. CDR1 is SGHDN, CDR2 FVKESK, per germline. This CDR3 has 16 residues. Filled out from reference TRBV14 and TRBJ2-7, the complete variable domain reads EAGVTQFPSHSVIEKGQTVTLRCDPISGHDNLYWYRRVMGKEIKFLLHFVKESKQDESGMPNNRFLAERTGGTYSTLKVQPAELEDSGVYFCASSQDYREVTYEQYFGPGTRLTVT.

This clonotype was found a few times. The J gene is TRBJ2-7, the V gene TRBV28; the D gene is possibly TRBD1 (5 bases). The CDR3 contains 14 residues. The V gene's germline CDR1 is MDHEN and CDR2 SYDVKM. The V end lost 3 bases, the J end lost 2 bases, and 11 bases lay between the germline ends. DNA for the CDR3: TGTGCCAGCAGTTTTTGGCAGGGCGCCTACGAGCAGTACTTC. Amino acids: CASSFWQGAYEQYF.

This clonotype showed up just a few times. The V call is TRBV7-9, the J call TRBJ2-3; tentatively, D is TRBD1 or TRBD2 (6 bases each). Germline V gene data show CDR1 as SEHNR and CDR2 as FQNEAQ (reference sequence). The length of the CDR3 is 15 residues. Trimming took off 3 bases at V and 3 bases at J, with 13 bases between the two ends. CDR3 nucleotide sequence: TGTGCCAGCAGCTTGGGGACGGGGGCTACAGATACGCAGTATTTT. The encoded protein is CASSLGTGATDTQYF.